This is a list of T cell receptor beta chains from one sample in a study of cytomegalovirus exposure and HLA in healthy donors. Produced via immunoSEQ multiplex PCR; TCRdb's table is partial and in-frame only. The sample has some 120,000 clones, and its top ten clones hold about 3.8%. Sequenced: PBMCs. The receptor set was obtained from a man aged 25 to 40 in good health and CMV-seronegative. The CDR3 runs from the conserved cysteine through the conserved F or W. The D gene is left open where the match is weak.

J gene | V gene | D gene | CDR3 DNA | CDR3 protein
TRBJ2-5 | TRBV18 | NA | TGTGCCAGCTCACCGTCAGTTTGGGGGGTAAGAGAGACCCAGTACTTC | CASSPSVWGVRETQYF
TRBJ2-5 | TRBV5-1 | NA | TGCGCCAGCAGCTTGGGTCAAGGGGCGCTGGGAGAGACCCAGTACTTC | CASSLGQGALGETQYF
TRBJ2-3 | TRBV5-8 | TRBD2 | TGTGCCAGCAGCTTGGAGGGGCGGGGGATCACAGATACGCAGTATTTT | CASSLEGRGITDTQYF
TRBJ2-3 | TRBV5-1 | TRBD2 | TGCGCCAGCAGCTTGGCGGGGGGTGGGGGAAATACGCAGTATTTT | CASSLAGGGGNTQYF
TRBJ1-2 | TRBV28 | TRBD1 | TGTGCCAGCAGTTTAGACAGGGGAAACTATGGCTACACCTTC | CASSLDRGNYGYTF
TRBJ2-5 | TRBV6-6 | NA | TGTGCCAGTGGGACCGTGGGGGGACAAGAGACCCAGTACTTC | CASGTVGGQETQYF
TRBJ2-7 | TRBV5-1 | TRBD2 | TGCGCCAGCAGCGTTAGCGGGTCGAGCGAGCAGTACTTC | CASSVSGSSEQYF
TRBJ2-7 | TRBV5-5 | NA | TGTGCCAGCAGCATTGACATCTACGTGCAGTACTTC | CASSIDIYVQYF
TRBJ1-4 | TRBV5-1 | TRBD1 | TGCGCCAGCAGCGGACCAGGGGGCGGTGAAAAACTGTTTTTT | CASSGPGGGEKLFF
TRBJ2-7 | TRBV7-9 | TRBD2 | TGTGCCAGCAGCCTTGGGGGGGACGAGCAGTACTTC | CASSLGGDEQYF
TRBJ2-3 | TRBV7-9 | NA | TGTGCCAGCAGCTTAGCTCCCGCGACAGATACGCAGTATTTT | CASSLAPATDTQYF
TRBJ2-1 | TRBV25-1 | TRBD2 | TGTGCCAGCAGTGGGGCTAGCGGGTCGGGGGGGAATGAGCAGTTCTTC | CASSGASGSGGNEQFF
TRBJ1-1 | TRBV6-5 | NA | TGTGCCAGCAGCCCATGGGGGGTCGACACTGAAGCTTTCTTT | CASSPWGVDTEAFF
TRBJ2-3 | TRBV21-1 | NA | TGTGCCAGCAGCAAACCTAAAAGCGGGACTAGCGGGGGGGCGCCTTATAGCACAGATACGCAGTATTTT | CASSKPKSGTSGGAPYSTDTQYF
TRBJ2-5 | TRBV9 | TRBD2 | TGTGCCAGCAGCGCGGGACTAGCGGGGAGGGAGACCCAGTACTTC | CASSAGLAGRETQYF
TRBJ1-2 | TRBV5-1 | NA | TGCGCCAGCAGCCAGGGTATTGCGGGGGGCTATGGCTACACCTTC | CASSQGIAGGYGYTF
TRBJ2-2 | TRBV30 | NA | TGTGCCTGGACCTACTTAGGGGACACCGGGGAGCTGTTTTTT | CAWTYLGDTGELFF
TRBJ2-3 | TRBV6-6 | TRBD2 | TGTGCCAGCACCGGCGGGGGGCCCTCCACAGATACGCAGTATTTT | CASTGGGPSTDTQYF
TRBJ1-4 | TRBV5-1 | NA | TGCGCCAGCAGCTTGGCCAGGGGACACATAACTAATGAAAAACTGTTTTTT | CASSLARGHITNEKLFF
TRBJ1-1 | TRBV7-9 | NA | TGTGCCAGCAGCCTAGGGCAGGGCCGTCTCCCAACTGAAGCTTTCTTT | CASSLGQGRLPTEAFF
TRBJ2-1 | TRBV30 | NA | TGTGCCTGGACAGGCCGAATGAGCTCCTACAATGAGCAGTTCTTC | CAWTGRMSSYNEQFF
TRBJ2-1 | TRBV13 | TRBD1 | TGTGCCAGCAGCTCCCGACAGGGATCCAATGAGCAGTTCTTC | CASSSRQGSNEQFF
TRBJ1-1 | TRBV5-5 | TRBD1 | TGTGCCAGCAGCTTCCAGGGGGACACTGAAGCTTTCTTT | CASSFQGDTEAFF
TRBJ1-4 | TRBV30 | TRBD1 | TGTGCCTGGAGTGGGACAGGGAAGGAAAAACTGTTTTTT | CAWSGTGKEKLFF